The 27 T cell receptor beta chains reported below all come from one sample, sequenced in a study of T cell changes during pregnancy in multiple sclerosis. Method: immunoSEQ multiplex PCR; TCRdb's copy keeps in-frame clones and lacks some. The table lists tens of thousands of clones, around 92% of them singletons, with under 0.9% in the top ten. The material was peripheral blood, obtained in the third trimester of pregnancy. These receptors all come from a female donor in good health, enrolled as a control in a pregnancy study.

The rearrangement uses TRBV11-2 and TRBJ1-2; D possibly corresponds to TRBD1 (5 bases). Trimming left V 5 bases short and J 8 bases short, with 12 bases between. CDR1 is SGHAT, CDR2 FQNNGV, per germline. The CDR3 has 12 amino acids. Here the CDR3 DNA reads TGTGCCAGCAGCGCGACAGTAAGCGGCTACACCTTC. Protein product: CASSATVSGYTF.

J is TRBJ1-1 and V is TRBV7-9; D gene unclear. Per germline, CDR1 SEHNR and CDR2 FQNEAQ (reference sequence). The CDR3 totals 13 residues. Trimming stripped 4 bases from V and 3 bases from J, with 9 bases between. CDR3 sequence reads: CASSSKLDTEAFF. The CDR3 DNA follows: TGTGCCAGCAGCTCCAAGCTGGACACTGAAGCTTTCTTT. The variable domain in full, completed from reference TRBV7-9 and TRBJ1-1, reads DTGVSQNPRHKITKRGQNVTFRCDPISEHNRLYWYRQTLGQGPEFLTYFQNEAQLEKSRLLSDRFSAERPKGSFSTLEIQRTEQGDSAMYLCASSSKLDTEAFFGQGTRLTVV.

The chain combines TRBV5-1 with TRBJ2-3; 10 bases align to TRBD1. Germline CDR1 and CDR2: SGHRS and YFSETQ. CDR3 length: 17 residues. With 3 bases clipped from V and 4 bases from J, the junction kept 11 bases outside the gene matches. The CDR3 DNA is TGCGCCAGCAGCTCCCTCCTGACAGGGGGCGTTCCAGATACGCAGTATTTT. As protein: CASSSLLTGGVPDTQYF.

The genes are TRBV19 and TRBJ1-5; 7 bases align to TRBD1. The CDR3 length is 15 residues. The ends lost 6 bases at V and 2 bases at J; junction bases unmatched: 7. Germline V gene data show CDR1 as LNHDA and CDR2 as SQIVND (reference sequence). CDR3 region: CASRDPGTGNQPQHF. CDR3 nucleotide sequence: TGTGCCAGTAGAGACCCCGGGACAGGCAATCAGCCCCAGCATTTT. The whole variable domain, filled in from reference TRBV19 and TRBJ1-5, reads DGGITQSPKYLFRKEGQNVTLSCEQNLNHDAMYWYRQDPGQGLRLIYYSQIVNDFQKGDIAEGYSVSREKKESFPLTVTSAQKNPTAFYLCASRDPGTGNQPQHFGDGTRLSIL.

The V call is TRBV19, the J call TRBJ1-3, with a possible D match to TRBD1 (5 bases). Between the trimmed V and J ends, which lost 5 bases and 0 bases, there was a span of 14 bases. This CDR3 comprises 16 residues. CDR1 is LNHDA and CDR2 is SQIVND in the germline V gene (reference sequence). CDR3 protein: CASSQRGTGSGNTIYF. The CDR3, as DNA: TGTGCCAGTAGTCAACGGGGGACTGGCTCTGGAAACACCATATATTTT.

The DNA for the CDR3 is TGTGCCAGCAGTGCCGGAGCGCTGGGAGATACGCAGTATTTT. Amino acid sequence: CASSAGALGDTQYF. V is TRBV6-4 and J is TRBJ2-3; D ambiguous. The V gene's germline CDR1 is MRHNA and CDR2 SNTAGT. Trimming stripped 4 bases from V and 5 bases from J, with 13 bases between. The CDR3 is 14 amino acids.

This clone was detected a few times. This sequence joins TRBV4-2 and TRBJ2-2, with TRBD2 matching over 12 bases. The CDR3 is 17 amino acids. V gave up 5 bases and J gave up 6 bases; unmatched junction bases: 10. The germline CDR1 and CDR2 sequences are LGHNA and YNFKEQ. The CDR3 loop is CASSILSGLAGAGELFF. The CDR3 coding sequence is TGTGCCAGCAGCATACTATCGGGACTAGCGGGTGCCGGGGAGCTGTTTTTT.

The genes are TRBV5-1 and TRBJ2-1, with TRBD1 identical over 8 bases. Germline assignment: CDR1 SGHRS and CDR2 YFSETQ. CDR3 length: 14 amino acids. The trim removed 3 bases at V and 8 bases at J, leaving 7 bases unmatched. The CDR3 loop is CASSSGQGWDEQFF. The CDR3, as DNA: TGCGCCAGCAGCTCCGGACAGGGTTGGGATGAGCAGTTCTTC.

The chain is built from TRBV5-1 and TRBJ1-1; a possible D gene is TRBD1 (6 bases). Germline V gene sequence: CDR1 SGHRS, CDR2 YFSETQ. V lost 5 bases and J lost 4, with 15 bases in between. This CDR3 has 14 amino acids. CDR3 region: CASSLRTGTTEAFF. Written as DNA, the CDR3 is TGCGCCAGCAGTTTACGAACAGGGACCACTGAAGCTTTCTTT. Filled out from reference TRBV5-1 and TRBJ1-1, the complete variable domain reads KAGVTQTPRYLIKTRGQQVTLSCSPISGHRSVSWYQQTPGQGLQFLFEYFSETQRNKGNFPGRFSGRQFSNSRSEMNVSTLELGDSALYLCASSLRTGTTEAFFGQGTRLTVV.

This clone was counted between two and nine times. This chain joins TRBV5-4 and TRBJ2-2; D is undetermined. This CDR3 is 14 amino acids long. V dropped 2 bases and J dropped 5 bases, with 10 bases sitting between them. CDR1 SGHNT and CDR2 YYREEE come from the germline V gene (reference sequence). CDR3 region: CASSLFRKTGELFF. As DNA, the CDR3 is TGTGCCAGCAGCTTATTCAGGAAAACCGGGGAGCTGTTTTTT.

The chain uses TRBV11-2 and TRBJ2-1; D might be TRBD2 (7 bases). Trimming took off 3 bases at V and 4 bases at J, with 10 bases between the two ends. Germline CDR1 and CDR2: SGHAT and FQNNGV. The CDR3 is 14 amino acids. DNA of the CDR3: TGTGCCAGCAGCTTGGGGGGGCGTTACAATGAGCAGTTCTTC. This gives the protein CASSLGGRYNEQFF.

The chain combines TRBV5-1 with TRBJ2-5; perhaps TRBD1 as D (6 bases). CDR1 is SGHRS and CDR2 is YFSETQ in the germline V gene. V gave up 0 bases and J gave up 0 bases, with 12 bases separating them. The CDR3 sequence is 16 residues long. Here the CDR3 DNA reads TGCGCCAGCAGCTTGGAGGGCAGGGGCAACCAAGAGACCCAGTACTTC. Amino acid sequence: CASSLEGRGNQETQYF.

CDR3 protein: CASSVPRGGNTEAFF. Written as DNA, the CDR3 is TGTGCCAGCAGCGTACCTAGGGGGGGGAACACTGAAGCTTTCTTT. V is TRBV9 and J is TRBJ1-1, with D tentatively TRBD1 (6 bases). Trimming took off 1 base at V and 1 base at J, with 11 bases between the two ends. Germline CDR1 SGDLS, CDR2 YYNGEE. The CDR3 covers 15 residues.

The rearrangement joins TRBV27 to TRBJ2-6, with D possibly being TRBD2 (5 bases). The germline gives CDR1 MNHEY, CDR2 SMNVEV (reference sequence). The CDR3 sequence is 14 residues long. The V end lost 10 bases, the J end lost 0 bases, and 10 bases lay between the germline ends. This CDR3 is CATGRGSGANVLTF. The CDR3 nucleotides are TGTGCCACAGGACGGGGCTCTGGGGCCAACGTCCTGACTTTC. Together with reference TRBV27 and TRBJ2-6, the CDR3 gives the full variable domain: EAQVTQNPRYLITVTGKKLTVTCSQNMNHEYMSWYRQDPGLGLRQIYYSMNVEVTDKGDVPEGYKVSRKEKRNFPLILESPSPNQTSLYFCATGRGSGANVLTFGAGSRLTVL.

The chain couples TRBV7-2 to TRBJ1-2, with D tentatively TRBD1 (6 bases). The CDR3 is made up of 16 amino acids. V shed 1 base and J shed 6 bases, with 18 bases lying between them. Germline loops: CDR1 SGHTA, CDR2 FQGNSA. CDR3: CASSLEPLKGGHGYTF. DNA for the CDR3: TGTGCCAGCAGCTTAGAGCCCCTCAAGGGGGGGCATGGCTACACCTTC. The entire variable domain, with the rest obtained from reference TRBV7-2 and TRBJ1-2, is as follows: GAGVSQSPSNKVTEKGKDVELRCDPISGHTALYWYRQSLGQGLEFLIYFQGNSAPDKSGLPSDRFSAERTGGSVSTLTIQRTQQEDSAVYLCASSLEPLKGGHGYTFGSGTRLTVV.

The chain combines TRBV7-9 with TRBJ1-2; no firm D call. There are 14 residues in the CDR3. V was pared by 1 base and J by 3 bases, with 9 bases between. CDR1 SEHNR and CDR2 FQNEAQ come from the germline V gene (reference sequence). CDR3 amino acids: CASSLGGLYYGYTF. The DNA for the CDR3 is TGTGCCAGCAGCTTAGGCGGGCTCTACTATGGCTACACCTTC.

The V call is TRBV29-1, the J call TRBJ1-5; a weak D match, TRBD1 (6 bases). The CDR3 is made up of 13 amino acids. The ends were cut back, 4 bases at V and 0 bases at J, with 7 bases in the middle. Germline V gene lookup returns CDR1 SQVTM and CDR2 ANQGSEA. CDR3 sequence reads: CSVGTVSNQPQHF. CDR3 coding DNA: TGCAGCGTTGGGACAGTTAGCAATCAGCCCCAGCATTTT.

The chain combines TRBV5-1 with TRBJ1-6, with D possibly being TRBD1 (5 bases). CDR1 SGHRS and CDR2 YFSETQ come from the germline V gene. The germline V and J ends were trimmed by 0 bases and 1 base, with 14 bases remaining between them. The CDR3 has 18 residues. This chain's CDR3 is CASSLAAGTNSYNSPLHF. CDR3 nucleotides: TGCGCCAGCAGCTTGGCGGCAGGGACTAATTCCTATAATTCACCCCTCCACTTT. Based on the CDR3 plus reference TRBV5-1 and TRBJ1-6, the full variable domain is KAGVTQTPRYLIKTRGQQVTLSCSPISGHRSVSWYQQTPGQGLQFLFEYFSETQRNKGNFPGRFSGRQFSNSRSEMNVSTLELGDSALYLCASSLAAGTNSYNSPLHFGNGTRLTVT.

The chain joins TRBV19 to TRBJ1-5; no clear D. Germline V lookup: CDR1 LNHDA, CDR2 SQIVND (reference sequence). Trimming stripped 10 bases from V and 4 bases from J, with 11 bases between. This CDR3 contains 12 residues. In DNA form, the CDR3 reads TGTGCCACCTCTACGGGGAATCAGCCCCAGCATTTT. Translation: CATSTGNQPQHF. The entire variable domain, with the rest obtained from reference TRBV19 and TRBJ1-5, is as follows: DGGITQSPKYLFRKEGQNVTLSCEQNLNHDAMYWYRQDPGQGLRLIYYSQIVNDFQKGDIAEGYSVSREKKESFPLTVTSAQKNPTAFYLCATSTGNQPQHFGDGTRLSIL.

This clone showed up just once. The gene calls are TRBV5-1 and TRBJ2-5; 8 bases align to TRBD2. The junction had 7 bases not matched to a gene; V was cut back by 2 bases and J by 1 base. The germline V gene encodes CDR1 SGHRS and CDR2 YFSETQ. The CDR3 loop spans 16 amino acids. The CDR3 DNA sequence: TGCGCCAGCAGCTTTAAGACGGGGGGGCCCCAAGAGACCCAGTACTTC. Translated, it gives CASSFKTGGPQETQYF.

Note on this clone: One end of the junction is discordant with germline, which a read error may explain. The genes are TRBV7-7 and TRBJ2-2; TRBD2 might be the D (7 bases). The length of the CDR3 is 17 residues. In germline, CDR1 is SSHAT, CDR2 FNYEAQ (reference sequence). The CDR3: CASTGGGEARNTGELFF. CDR3 in DNA: TGTGCTAGCACCGGAGGGGGGGAGGCGAGGAACACCGGGGAGCTGTTTTTT. The entire variable domain, with the rest obtained from reference TRBV7-7 and TRBJ2-2, is as follows: GAGVSQSPRYKVTKRGQDVTLRCDPISSHATLYWYQQALGQGPEFLTYFNYEAQPDKSGLPSDRFSAERPEGSISTLTIQRTEQRDSAMYRCASTGGGEARNTGELFFGEGSRLTVL.

This clone was recorded once. CDR3: CASSQAPQVGNEKLFF. Here the CDR3 DNA reads TGCGCCAGCAGCCAAGCTCCCCAAGTCGGTAATGAAAAACTGTTTTTT. This rearrangement joins TRBV4-3 to TRBJ1-4; D gene ambiguous. The germline CDR1 and CDR2 sequences are LGHNA and YSLEER. V was shortened by 1 base and J by 4 bases, with 13 bases between the two germline ends. The CDR3 length is 16 residues.

The chain has TRBV6-5 and TRBJ2-1; unclear D gene. The CDR3 runs 14 residues. CDR1 and CDR2 (germline): MNHEY, SVGAGI. V shed 5 bases and J shed 10 bases, with 18 bases lying between them. DNA for the CDR3: TGTGCCAGCAGTAAAAGATCCCACAGCTCAGAGCAGTTCTTC. Amino acid sequence: CASSKRSHSSEQFF.

The chain recombines TRBV4-1 with TRBJ1-1; possible D gene TRBD1, 6 bases. The CDR3 is 15 amino acids. The V end was cut by 5 bases, the J end by 6 bases, with 19 bases between. Germline assignment: CDR1 MGHRA and CDR2 YSYEKL. The CDR3 loop is CASSVGGYQVAEAFF. The CDR3 coding sequence is TGCGCCAGCAGCGTTGGGGGCTATCAAGTGGCTGAAGCTTTCTTT.

The rearrangement joins TRBV2 to TRBJ1-1, with 10 bases identical to TRBD1. The CDR3 consists of 12 residues. Germline CDR1 is SNHLY and CDR2 is FYNNEI. With 8 bases clipped from V and 10 bases from J, the junction kept 7 bases outside the gene matches. The CDR3 coding sequence is TGTGCCAGCTACGGACAGGGGGGAAGAGCTTTCTTT. It yields the protein CASYGQGGRAFF.

J is TRBJ2-7 and V is TRBV4-2; TRBD2 aligns across 10 bases. Germline assignment: CDR1 LGHNA and CDR2 YNFKEQ. The length of the CDR3 is 16 residues. V was pared by 6 bases and J by 6 bases, with 14 bases of the junction left unmatched. The CDR3 sequence is CASSRAAGTSEGEQYF. The CDR3 nucleotides are TGTGCCAGCAGTCGCGCAGCGGGGACTAGCGAGGGCGAGCAGTACTTC.

The genes are TRBV19 and TRBJ2-5; D is perhaps TRBD2 (5 bases). This CDR3 comprises 14 residues. V was shortened by 7 bases and J by 2 bases, with 14 bases between the two germline ends. The germline CDR1 and CDR2 sequences are LNHDA and SQIVND (reference sequence). The CDR3 DNA is TGTGCCAGTACCCAAAGAGCGGTACAAGAGACCCAGTACTTC. Translated, it gives CASTQRAVQETQYF. The variable domain in full, completed from reference TRBV19 and TRBJ2-5, reads DGGITQSPKYLFRKEGQNVTLSCEQNLNHDAMYWYRQDPGQGLRLIYYSQIVNDFQKGDIAEGYSVSREKKESFPLTVTSAQKNPTAFYLCASTQRAVQETQYFGPGTRLLVL.